This T cell receptor (beta chain) is from a study of blood T cell repertoires in COVID-19. Study-level background: PBMCs, B-cell-depleted T cells, or T cells were the source of the cDNA or gDNA that made up the material.

Germline V gene data show CDR1 as SNHLY and CDR2 as FYNNEI. V lost 7 bases and J lost 13, with 16 bases in between. There are 11 residues in the CDR3. In the authors' workflow: Cell counts per sample came from amplifying reference gene primers. Clones were sequenced by immunoSEQ multiplex PCR, and TCRdb holds only the in-frame ones, with some missing. V, J and clone size were drawn from that table, and D and trimming were deduced from the DNA. The data show approximately 100,000 clones, approximately 81% seen once. The J gene is TRBJ1-2, the V gene TRBV2; no clear D gene. The sample was peripheral blood. The clonotype comes from a woman aged 80 or over with acute or convalescent COVID-19. In DNA form, the CDR3 reads TGTGCCAGCACCCCCTTGCAGGTTGTCACCTTC. Translation: CASTPLQVVTF.